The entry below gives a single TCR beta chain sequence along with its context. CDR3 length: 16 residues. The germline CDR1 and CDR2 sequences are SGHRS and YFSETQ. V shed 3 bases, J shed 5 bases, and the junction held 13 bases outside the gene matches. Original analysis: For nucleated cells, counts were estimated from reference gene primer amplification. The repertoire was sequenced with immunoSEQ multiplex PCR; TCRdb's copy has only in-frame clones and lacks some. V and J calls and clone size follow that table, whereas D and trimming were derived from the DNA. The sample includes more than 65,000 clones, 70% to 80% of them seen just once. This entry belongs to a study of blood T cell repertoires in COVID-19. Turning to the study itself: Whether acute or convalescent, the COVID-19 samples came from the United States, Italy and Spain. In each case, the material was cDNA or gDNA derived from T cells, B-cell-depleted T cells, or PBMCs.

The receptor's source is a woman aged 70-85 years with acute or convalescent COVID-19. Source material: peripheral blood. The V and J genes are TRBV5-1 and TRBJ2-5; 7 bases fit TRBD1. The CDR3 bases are TGCGCCAGCAGCTCCCTGGCCCTACAGGGGAAGGAGACCCAGTACTTC. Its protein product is CASSSLALQGKETQYF.